This TCR beta chain was identified in a study of CXCR3-negative and CXCR3-positive naive CD8 T cells. Researchers prepared the TRB cDNA libraries using 5' RACE with UMI labels. TCRdb reprocessed the 5' RACE reads, with one entry per CDR3 protein and no DNA. This sample's clone table lists 28,000 or so distinct CDR3 sequences. Triplicate sorting captured around 300,000 cells each from every CD8+ T cell subset. As for this clonotype: What it recognizes is unknown.

Study results and caveats: Memory CD8+ cells had much lower diversity, and both naive subsets had comparably high diversity. Naive cells used TRBV-TRBJ genes in much the same way whether CXCR3-negative or CXCR3-positive; memory cells did not.

In germline, CDR1 is MGHDK, CDR2 SYGVNS. The CDR3 totals 16 residues. Sequencing input: naive CXCR3- CD8+ T cells from blood. Subset described: CD45RO-CCR7+CD27+CD95- naive CD8+ T cells lacking CXCR3 (TNR3-). This clonotype was obtained from a human donor in good health. Some clones in this sample may be carry-over from other donors' samples. The chain employs TRBV25-1 and TRBJ1-1; TCRdb lists TRBD1, though no DNA is available to test this call. CDR3 amino acids: CASSGYETGAVTEAFF.